This T cell receptor (beta chain) was sequenced in a study of control samples from healthy donors and cancer patients. TCRdb keeps only in-frame clones here, not all; method: immunoSEQ multiplex PCR. The repertoire has about 48,000 clones, 93% of them found once; the top ten carry around a quarter. The clonotype comes from a woman between 45 and 65 years old with head and neck cancer. The sample taken for sequencing was PBMCs.

The CDR3 spells CASSYSAGRYTEAFF. The DNA of the CDR3 is TGTGCCAGCAGTTACTCGGCAGGGAGATACACTGAAGCTTTCTTT. The chain couples TRBV6-5 to TRBJ1-1, with D possibly being TRBD1 (5 bases). The CDR3 is 15 residues long. CDR1 and CDR2 (germline): MNHEY, SVGAGI. V dropped 0 bases and J dropped 3 bases, with 11 bases sitting between them.